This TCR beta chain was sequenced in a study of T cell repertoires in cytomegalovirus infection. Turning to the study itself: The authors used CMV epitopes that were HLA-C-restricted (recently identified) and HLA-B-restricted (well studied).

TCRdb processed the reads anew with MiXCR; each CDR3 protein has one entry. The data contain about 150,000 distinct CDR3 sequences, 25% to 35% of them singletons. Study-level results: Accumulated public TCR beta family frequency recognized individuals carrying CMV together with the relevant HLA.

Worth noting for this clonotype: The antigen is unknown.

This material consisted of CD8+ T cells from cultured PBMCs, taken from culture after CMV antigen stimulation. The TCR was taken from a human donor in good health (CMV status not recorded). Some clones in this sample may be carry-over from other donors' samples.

As DNA, the CDR3 is TGCAGCGTAGATCCGGGACAAGGCTATGGCTACACCTTC. Translation gives CSVDPGQGYGYTF. This rearrangement joins TRBV29-1 to TRBJ1-2; perhaps TRBD1 as D (6 bases). V gave up 6 bases and J gave up 4 bases, with 15 bases separating them. The CDR3 length is 13 residues. CDR1 and CDR2 (germline): SQVTM, ANQGSEA.